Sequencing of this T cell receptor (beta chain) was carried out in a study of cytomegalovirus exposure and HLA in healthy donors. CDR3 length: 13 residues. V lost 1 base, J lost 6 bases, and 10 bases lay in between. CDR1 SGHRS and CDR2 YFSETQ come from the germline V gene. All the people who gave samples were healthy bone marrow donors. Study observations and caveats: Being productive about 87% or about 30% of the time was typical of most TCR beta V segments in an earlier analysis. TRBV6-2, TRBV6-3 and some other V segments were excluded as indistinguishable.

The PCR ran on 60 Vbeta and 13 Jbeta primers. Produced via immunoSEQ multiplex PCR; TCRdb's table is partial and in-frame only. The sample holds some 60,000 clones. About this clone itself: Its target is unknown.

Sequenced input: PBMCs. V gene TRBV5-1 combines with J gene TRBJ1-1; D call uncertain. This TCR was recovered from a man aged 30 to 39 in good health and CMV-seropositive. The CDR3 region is CASSLTGGAEAFF. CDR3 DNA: TGCGCCAGCAGCTTGACCGGTGGAGCTGAAGCTTTCTTT.